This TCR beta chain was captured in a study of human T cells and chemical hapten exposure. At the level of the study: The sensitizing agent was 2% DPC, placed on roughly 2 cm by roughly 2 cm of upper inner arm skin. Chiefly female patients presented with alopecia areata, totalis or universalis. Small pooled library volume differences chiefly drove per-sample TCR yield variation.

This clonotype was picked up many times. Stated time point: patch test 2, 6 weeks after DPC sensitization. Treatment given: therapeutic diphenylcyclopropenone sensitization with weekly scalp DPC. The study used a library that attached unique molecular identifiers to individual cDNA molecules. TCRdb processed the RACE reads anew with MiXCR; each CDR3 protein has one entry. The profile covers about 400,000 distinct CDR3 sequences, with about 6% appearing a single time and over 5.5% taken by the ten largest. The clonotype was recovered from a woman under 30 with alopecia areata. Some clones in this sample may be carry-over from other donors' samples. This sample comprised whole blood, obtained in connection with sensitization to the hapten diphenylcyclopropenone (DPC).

CDR3 protein: CASSYIGAEAFF. The CDR3 bases are TGTGCCAGCAGTTACATAGGCGCTGAAGCTTTCTTT. The genes are TRBV6-5 and TRBJ1-1; D unclear. The CDR3 has 12 residues. V was shortened by 2 bases and J by 6 bases, with 7 bases between the two germline ends. The germline V gene encodes CDR1 MNHEY and CDR2 SVGAGI.